Given below is one T cell receptor beta chain in context. What it binds is not known. These data come from a study of a mutant IDH1 vaccine in newly diagnosed glioma. Time point denoted: week 23, last vaccination. What each vaccine dose contained was 300 ug of mutant IDH1 20-mer peptide, accompanied by topical imiquimod. The CDR3 length is 15 residues. CDR1 MNHEY and CDR2 SVGAGI come from the germline V gene. Trimming shortened V by 6 bases and J by 0 bases, and 14 bases separated the two germline ends. Method: immunoSEQ multiplex PCR; TCRdb's copy keeps in-frame clones and lacks some. This table has 25,000 to 35,000 clones, 65% to 85% appearing once.

The chain joins TRBV6-5 to TRBJ1-2; D gene ambiguous. Sequencing was performed on PBMCs, taken from a glioma patient whose treatment included an IDH1 peptide vaccine. The TCR sequence derives from a young woman with glioma. DNA of the CDR3: TGTGCCAGCAGCAAACAGCCACTAGCTAACTATGGCTACACCTTC. Translated: CASSKQPLANYGYTF.